This T cell receptor beta chain came from a study of control samples from healthy donors and cancer patients. The CDR3 loop spans 16 amino acids. Trimming took 4 bases from V and 2 from J; bases not matched to a gene: 5. CDR1 is SGHRS and CDR2 is YFSETQ in the germline V gene. Profiled with immunoSEQ multiplex PCR; TCRdb holds only in-frame clones, not every one. The repertoire includes 130,000 or so clones, 80% to 90% of them detected once, and approximately 37% sits in the top ten. This chain links TRBV5-1 with TRBJ2-5; 13 nucleotides agree with TRBD2. The TCR was taken from a man aged 50 to 60 in good health. The sample comprised blood. DNA for the CDR3: TGCGCCAGCAGCCCGAGACTAGCGGGGGGACAAGAGACCCAGTACTTC. It yields the protein CASSPRLAGGQETQYF.